A single sample gave rise to the 5 T cell receptor beta chains below, sequenced in a study of graft-versus-host responses after intestinal transplantation (dated by TCRdb to the early 2020s). Their target antigens are unknown. The time point label, read with the paper, signifies: cells obtained before transplantation from donor or recipient. The receptor library was made with the immunoSEQ multiplex PCR assay. Sourced from immuneACCESS, this table was stored by TCRdb with only in-frame sequences that have V and J called. A share of the clones is absent; for the studies checked, an unresolved V gene accounts for under half, and the remainder has no known explanation. The sample table lists approximately 99,000 clones, 91% of them with a count of one. Clones ranked in the top ten supply around 0.2% of the sample. The sequenced sample was unstimulated CD4+ T cells sorted from spleen or lymph node cells, obtained before transplant. The receptors here all came from a human donor who was the organ donor for an intestinal transplant.

The gene calls are TRBV18 and TRBJ2-3; D not resolved. Germline V lookup: CDR1 KGHSH, CDR2 LQKENI. With 2 bases removed from V and 0 bases from J, the gap between germline ends came to 9 bases. The CDR3 consists of 15 residues. CDR3 sequence reads: CASSPRRTSTDTQYF. CDR3 DNA: TGTGCCAGCTCACCAAGGAGAACTAGCACAGATACGCAGTATTTT.

This chain links TRBV5-1 with TRBJ1-2, with 10 bases matching TRBD1. This CDR3 has 14 residues. Germline loops: CDR1 SGHRS, CDR2 YFSETQ. With V trimmed by 3 bases and J by 6 bases, 5 bases remained unmatched. CDR3 loop: CASSWGQGKDGYTF. DNA of the CDR3: TGCGCCAGCAGCTGGGGACAGGGGAAAGATGGCTACACCTTC.

The chain carries TRBV11-2 and TRBJ2-3; D is perhaps TRBD2 (7 bases). The ends were cut back, 6 bases at V and 6 bases at J, with 25 bases in the middle. The CDR3 loop spans 17 amino acids. CDR1 is SGHAT, CDR2 FQNNGV, per germline. The chain's CDR3 is CASRLPLARGGGDTQYF. DNA for the CDR3: TGTGCCAGCAGGTTACCTCTAGCAAGGGGGGGAGGGGATACGCAGTATTTT.

This chain connects TRBV4-2 to TRBJ1-1; D is perhaps TRBD1 (6 bases). The CDR3 has 15 amino acids. Trimming took 0 bases from V and 6 from J, leaving 14 bases between them. Germline V CDR1 and CDR2: LGHNA, YNFKEQ. DNA of the CDR3: TGTGCCAGCAGCCAAGACTCAGGGGATATGGCTGAAGCTTTCTTT. Amino acid sequence: CASSQDSGDMAEAFF.

The chain employs TRBV6-5 and TRBJ1-4; TRBD1 matches at 9 bases. Trimming took 1 base from V and 3 from J; bases not matched to a gene: 0. Germline V gene sequence: CDR1 MNHEY, CDR2 SVGAGI. The CDR3 is 15 residues long. DNA for the CDR3: TGTGCCAGCAGTTACTGGACAGGGGCTAATGAAAAACTGTTTTTT. Protein sequence: CASSYWTGANEKLFF.